This T cell receptor beta chain stems from a study of blood T cell repertoires in COVID-19. The method was immunoSEQ multiplex PCR; TCRdb's version includes in-frame clones alone and lacks a portion of them. The sample lists about 62,000 clones, approximately 92% occurring once. V lost 1 base, J lost 4 bases, and 11 bases lay in between. CDR3 length: 14 residues. The germline V gene has CDR1 SEHNR and CDR2 FQNEAQ (reference sequence). The chain employs TRBV7-9 and TRBJ2-7; D is uncertain. Sequencing used peripheral blood. This clonotype was obtained from a human donor in a cohort sampled during active COVID-19. The CDR3 loop is CASSLDTTEYEQYF. The CDR3 coding sequence is TGTGCCAGCAGCTTAGACACCACCGAATACGAGCAGTACTTC.